These 14 T cell receptor beta chains were sequenced from one sample in a study of early T cells in non-severe SARS-CoV-2 infection. TCRdb re-derived calls from the 5' RACE reads in MiXCR, one entry per CDR3 protein. The sample records about 18,000 distinct CDR3 sequences, approximately 5.6% being singletons. The sequenced material came from whole blood. The receptors stem from an adult who was a healthcare worker with PCR-confirmed SARS-CoV-2 infection or an uninfected control (not recorded which).

This clonotype was recorded at least ten times. The V call is TRBV7-2, the J call TRBJ1-5, with D possibly TRBD1 on 6 matching bases. CDR1 SGHTA and CDR2 FQGNSA come from the germline V gene. Trimming stripped 5 bases from V and 5 bases from J, with 10 bases between. The CDR3 sequence is 13 residues long. The CDR3 reads CASSVNRDQPQHF. The CDR3 nucleotides are TGTGCCAGCAGCGTAAACAGGGATCAGCCCCAGCATTTT.

This clonotype was found many times. This CDR3 is CASSTYSGKRTDTQYF. CDR3 nucleotide sequence: TGTGCCAGCAGCACCTATAGCGGGAAGCGGACAGATACGCAGTATTTT. The genes are TRBV7-2 and TRBJ2-3; 8 nucleotides agree with TRBD2. Germline loops: CDR1 SGHTA, CDR2 FQGNSA. The V gene end was trimmed by 5 bases and the J gene end by 3 bases; junction bases not matched to a gene: 10. The CDR3 spans 16 residues.

This clonotype was detected many times. V gene TRBV18 combines with J gene TRBJ1-1, with TRBD1 matching over 10 bases. The V gene end was trimmed by 6 bases and the J gene end by 4 bases; junction bases not matched to a gene: 5. This CDR3 contains 14 residues. Germline V lookup: CDR1 KGHSH, CDR2 LQKENI. The CDR3 loop reads CASSLRTGGTEAFF. The CDR3, as DNA: TGTGCCAGCTCTCTAAGGACAGGGGGCACTGAAGCTTTCTTT.

This chain connects TRBV27 to TRBJ2-5; TRBD1 or TRBD2 may be the D gene (5 bases each). The CDR3 spans 13 residues. The V and J ends lost 6 bases and 7 bases respectively, with 15 bases between them. The V gene's germline CDR1 is MNHEY and CDR2 SMNVEV (reference sequence). The CDR3 here is CASRKPGTGTQYF. CDR3 nucleotide sequence: TGTGCCAGCAGAAAACCGGGGACGGGGACCCAGTACTTC.

This clonotype was picked up many times. The J gene is TRBJ1-5, the V gene TRBV30; no definite D call. Trimming shortened V by 0 bases and J by 4 bases, and 10 bases separated the two germline ends. CDR1 is GTSNPN, CDR2 SVGIG, per germline (reference sequence). This CDR3 spans 14 amino acids. The CDR3 DNA is TGTGCCTGGAGTGTAGTGACCGATAATCAGCCCCAGCATTTT. This gives the protein CAWSVVTDNQPQHF.

This clonotype was counted many times. This rearrangement joins TRBV5-4 to TRBJ2-7, with TRBD2 identical over 8 bases. Germline CDR1 is SGHNT and CDR2 is YYREEE (reference sequence). V shed 4 bases and J 3 bases; nucleotides not matched to a gene: 12. The CDR3 runs 16 residues. The CDR3 DNA reads TGTGCCAGCAGCCCAGCAAGCGGGAGTGGCCACTACGAGCAGTACTTC. It encodes CASSPASGSGHYEQYF.

This clonotype occurred many times. This chain uses TRBV11-2 with TRBJ2-1, with D possibly TRBD1 on 5 matching bases. This CDR3 has 15 residues. Germline CDR1 and CDR2: SGHAT and FQNNGV. V was clipped by 0 bases and J by 2 bases, with 8 bases between them. The CDR3: CASSLEADTYNEQFF. The DNA of the CDR3 is TGTGCCAGCAGCTTAGAGGCGGACACCTACAATGAGCAGTTCTTC.

The V and J genes are TRBV29-1 and TRBJ2-1; a possible D gene is TRBD2 (5 bases). The CDR3 is 13 amino acids. V was shortened by 5 bases and J by 6 bases, with 14 bases between the two germline ends. Germline V gene sequence: CDR1 SQVTM, CDR2 ANQGSEA. CDR3 coding DNA: TGCAGCGTTAAACTCGGAGGCTCCAATGAGCAGTTCTTC. It translates to CSVKLGGSNEQFF.

This clonotype was seen repeatedly, ten times or more. The chain has TRBV10-3 and TRBJ2-3, with D hard to call. V was pared by 4 bases and J by 2 bases, with 10 bases between. Germline loops: CDR1 ENHRY, CDR2 SYGVKD. The CDR3 sequence is 14 residues long. The CDR3 loop is CAISATSITDTQYF. The CDR3 DNA reads TGTGCCATCAGTGCGACCAGCATCACAGATACGCAGTATTTT.

By share of the sample, this clonotype is medium-sized. The V gene is TRBV9, the J gene TRBJ2-1; 7 nucleotides align to TRBD2. The CDR3 consists of 14 residues. V dropped 0 bases and J dropped 4; count of bases not matched to a gene: 1. CDR1 SGDLS and CDR2 YYNGEE come from the germline V gene. The CDR3 region has the DNA TGTGCCAGCAGCGTAGCAGCGGGATACAATGAGCAGTTCTTC. Translation: CASSVAAGYNEQFF.

This clonotype appeared many times. The chain links TRBV7-2 to TRBJ1-5, with 9 bases aligning to TRBD1. Germline V gives CDR1 SGHTA, CDR2 FQGNSA. The length of the CDR3 is 14 residues. Trimming at V came to 3 bases and at J to 15 bases, leaving 12 bases not matched to a gene. CDR3 sequence (DNA): TGTGCCAGCAGCTTCCCCGGACAGGGGACCTCCGCGCATTTT. Translating it yields CASSFPGQGTSAHF.

This clonotype was observed a few times. V gene TRBV6-5 combines with J gene TRBJ2-2, with a possible D match to TRBD1 (5 bases). The CDR3 runs to 14 residues. Trimming removed 8 bases from V and 0 bases from J, with 10 bases in between. Germline V CDR1 and CDR2: MNHEY, SVGAGI. CDR3 sequence: CASHRSANTGELFF. Here the CDR3 DNA reads TGTGCCAGCCACAGGTCTGCGAACACCGGGGAGCTGTTTTTT.

This clonotype has at least ten counts. The gene calls are TRBV6-5 and TRBJ1-6; TRBD1 is a possible D gene (5 bases). The CDR3 covers 16 residues. Germline CDR1 MNHEY, CDR2 SVGAGI. V lost 1 base, J lost 5 bases, and 12 bases lay in between. This CDR3 is CASSYWRGSNNSPLHF. As DNA, the CDR3 is TGTGCCAGCAGTTACTGGAGGGGATCTAATAATTCACCCCTCCACTTT.

The table lists this clonotype with a few counts. The V and J genes are TRBV11-2 and TRBJ2-1; D is possibly TRBD2 (6 bases). Germline V gene sequence: CDR1 SGHAT, CDR2 FQNNGV. The CDR3 runs 13 residues. Trimming left V 5 bases short and J 10 bases short, with 15 bases between. The CDR3 region is CASSADGAGEQFF. The CDR3 nucleotides are TGTGCCAGCAGCGCGGACGGTGCGGGGGAGCAGTTCTTC.